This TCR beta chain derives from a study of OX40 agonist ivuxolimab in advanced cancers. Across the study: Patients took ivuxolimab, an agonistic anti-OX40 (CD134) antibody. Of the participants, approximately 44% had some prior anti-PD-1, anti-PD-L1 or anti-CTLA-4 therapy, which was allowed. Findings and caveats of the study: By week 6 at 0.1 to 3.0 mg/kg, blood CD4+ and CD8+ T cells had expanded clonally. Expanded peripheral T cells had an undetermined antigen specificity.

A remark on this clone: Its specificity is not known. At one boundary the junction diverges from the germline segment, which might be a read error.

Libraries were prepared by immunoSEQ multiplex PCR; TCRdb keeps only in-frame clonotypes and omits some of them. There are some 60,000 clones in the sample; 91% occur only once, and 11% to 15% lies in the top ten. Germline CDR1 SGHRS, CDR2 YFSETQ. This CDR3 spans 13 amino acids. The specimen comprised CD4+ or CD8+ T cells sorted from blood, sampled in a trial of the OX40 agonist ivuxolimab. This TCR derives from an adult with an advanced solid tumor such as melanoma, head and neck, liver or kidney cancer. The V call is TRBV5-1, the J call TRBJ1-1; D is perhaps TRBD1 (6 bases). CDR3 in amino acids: CASRGTGSTEAFF. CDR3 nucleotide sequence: TGTGCCAGCAGGGGAACAGGGTCCACTGAAGCTTTCTTT. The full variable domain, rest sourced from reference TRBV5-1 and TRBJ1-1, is KAGVTQTPRYLIKTRGQQVTLSCSPISGHRSVSWYQQTPGQGLQFLFEYFSETQRNKGNFPGRFSGRQFSNSRSEMNVSTLELGDSALYLCASRGTGSTEAFFGQGTRLTVV.